These 24 T cell receptor beta chains were all obtained from the same sample, sequenced in a study of blood T cell repertoires in COVID-19. Assay: immunoSEQ multiplex PCR; the TCRdb copy retains only in-frame clones and omits some. The sample holds about 80,000 clones; about four fifths are singletons and the top ten take around a third. What was sequenced was peripheral blood. These receptor sequences come from a woman in her 70s with acute or convalescent COVID-19.

The gene calls are TRBV5-1 and TRBJ2-7; 8 bases line up with TRBD1. The ends lost 3 bases at V and 0 bases at J; junction bases unmatched: 5. The CDR3 has 15 residues. CDR1 and CDR2 (germline): SGHRS, YFSETQ. The CDR3 loop reads CASSSTGGISYEQYF. The CDR3 DNA is TGCGCCAGCAGCTCAACAGGGGGAATCTCCTACGAGCAGTACTTC.

This clone was counted once. This chain joins TRBV7-9 and TRBJ2-7; D remains ambiguous. This CDR3 spans 12 amino acids. V was clipped by 6 bases and J by 2 bases, with 8 bases between them. CDR1 and CDR2 from the germline V gene are SEHNR and FQNEAQ (reference sequence). The CDR3 bases are TGTGCCAGCAGTGCCAGCGCCTACGAGCAGTACTTC. It specifies CASSASAYEQYF.

In its sample, this clone was seen a few times. The chain combines TRBV21-1 with TRBJ2-7; the table assigns TRBD1, which was not confirmed against the DNA. TRBV21-1 constitutes a pseudogene. This CDR3 has 14 residues. For the CDR3, the DNA is TGTGCCAGCATCAGGACAGGGGGCGGTCACGAGCAGTACTTC. Protein sequence: CASIRTGGGHEQYF.

The chain has TRBV5-6 and TRBJ2-1, with D possibly matching TRBD1 (5 bases). The CDR3 loop spans 14 amino acids. Germline CDR1 SGHDT, CDR2 YYEEEE. The V and J ends lost 4 bases and 0 bases respectively, with 8 bases between them. As DNA, the CDR3 is TGTGCCAGCAGCCCAGGGATCTCCTACAATGAGCAGTTCTTC. Translation: CASSPGISYNEQFF.

The rearrangement joins TRBV30 to TRBJ1-2; the D is unclear. V lost 7 bases and J 6 bases, leaving 15 bases between the germline ends. The V gene's germline CDR1 is GTSNPN and CDR2 SVGIG (reference sequence). The CDR3 contains 12 residues. In DNA, the CDR3 is TGTGCCTCCACAATTGGCGGAGATGGCTACACCTTC. This encodes CASTIGGDGYTF.

The rearrangement uses TRBV27 and TRBJ1-2; D is perhaps TRBD1 (6 bases). The CDR3 extends over 16 amino acids. V lost 4 bases and J 4 bases, leaving 19 bases between the germline ends. Germline CDR1 and CDR2: MNHEY and SMNVEV (reference sequence). CDR3 protein: CASSYGRGVESYGYTF. CDR3 DNA: TGTGCCAGCAGTTACGGCAGGGGAGTGGAAAGCTATGGCTACACCTTC.

The chain couples TRBV19 to TRBJ2-7; TRBD2 might be the D (6 bases). The germline V gene has CDR1 LNHDA and CDR2 SQIVND (reference sequence). The CDR3 is made up of 16 amino acids. V lost 4 bases to trimming and J lost 0 bases, with 16 bases between them. DNA of the CDR3: TGTGCCAGTAGTACCCCGGGGGATAAAAGCTCCTACGAGCAGTACTTC. This sequence encodes CASSTPGDKSSYEQYF. The full variable domain, with the rest looked up from reference TRBV19 and TRBJ2-7, is DGGITQSPKYLFRKEGQNVTLSCEQNLNHDAMYWYRQDPGQGLRLIYYSQIVNDFQKGDIAEGYSVSREKKESFPLTVTSAQKNPTAFYLCASSTPGDKSSYEQYFGPGTRLTVT.

The genes are TRBV7-9 and TRBJ1-2; D remains unclear. This CDR3 contains 14 residues. The V gene's germline CDR1 is SEHNR and CDR2 FQNEAQ (reference sequence). V was pared by 0 bases and J by 6 bases, with 11 bases between. CDR3 bases: TGTGCCAGCAGCTTAGCGCGCGGGCCAGATGGCTACACCTTC. It translates to CASSLARGPDGYTF.

The chain has TRBV4-2 and TRBJ1-6; 7 bases line up with TRBD1. The CDR3 length is 15 residues. With 4 bases clipped from V and 3 bases from J, the junction kept 3 bases outside the gene matches. CDR1 and CDR2 (germline): LGHNA, YNFKEQ. In DNA, the CDR3 is TGTGCCAGCAGCCCCGGGACAGACTATAATTCACCCCTCCACTTT. The encoded protein is CASSPGTDYNSPLHF.

The chain joins TRBV5-1 to TRBJ2-2; TRBD1 matches 8 bases. This CDR3 region has 15 residues. Trimming removed 6 bases from V and 4 bases from J; junction bases left unmatched: 8. The germline V gene encodes CDR1 SGHRS and CDR2 YFSETQ. The CDR3 DNA follows: TGCGCCAGCACCCTGGACAGGGCAGGCACCGGGGAGCTGTTTTTT. This gives the protein CASTLDRAGTGELFF.

The rearrangement joins TRBV19 to TRBJ1-1, with 7 bases identical to TRBD1. CDR3 length equals 13 residues. The germline gives CDR1 LNHDA, CDR2 SQIVND (reference sequence). V dropped 5 bases and J dropped 6; count of bases not matched to a gene: 6. CDR3 sequence reads: CASSSWTGPEAFF. DNA of the CDR3: TGTGCCAGTAGTTCCTGGACAGGCCCTGAAGCTTTCTTT.

V and J are TRBV7-2 and TRBJ2-7, with a tentative D call TRBD1 (6 bases). There are 17 residues in the CDR3. The V end lost 6 bases, the J end lost 2 bases, and 23 bases lay between the germline ends. Germline CDR1 is SGHTA and CDR2 is FQGNSA. The CDR3: CASRAHELTGRTYEQYF. Written as DNA, the CDR3 is TGTGCCAGCAGAGCCCACGAGCTTACAGGGAGAACCTACGAGCAGTACTTC. Together with reference TRBV7-2 and TRBJ2-7, the CDR3 gives the full variable domain: GAGVSQSPSNKVTEKGKDVELRCDPISGHTALYWYRQSLGQGLEFLIYFQGNSAPDKSGLPSDRFSAERTGGSVSTLTIQRTQQEDSAVYLCASRAHELTGRTYEQYFGPGTRLTVT.

The rearrangement uses TRBV5-1 and TRBJ2-2; 8 positions agree with TRBD1. Germline lookup yields CDR1 SGHRS and CDR2 YFSETQ. The CDR3 loop spans 16 amino acids. Trimming removed 1 base from V and 5 bases from J; junction bases left unmatched: 7. Written as DNA, the CDR3 is TGCGCCAGCAGCTTGACAGGGGGGACGCTAACCGGGGAGCTGTTTTTT. Translation: CASSLTGGTLTGELFF. The full variable domain, with the rest looked up from reference TRBV5-1 and TRBJ2-2, is KAGVTQTPRYLIKTRGQQVTLSCSPISGHRSVSWYQQTPGQGLQFLFEYFSETQRNKGNFPGRFSGRQFSNSRSEMNVSTLELGDSALYLCASSLTGGTLTGELFFGEGSRLTVL.

The chain couples TRBV3-1 (or the pseudogene TRBV3-2) to TRBJ1-6; D call uncertain. This CDR3 contains 13 residues. CDR1 and CDR2 (germline): LGHDT, YNNKEL (reference sequence). The V and J ends lost 1 base and 9 bases respectively, with 7 bases between them. The CDR3: CASSQGTRSPLHF. The CDR3 DNA follows: TGTGCCAGCAGCCAAGGTACGCGTTCACCCCTCCACTTT.

V usage is TRBV10-1 and J usage is TRBJ2-7, with 9 bases that match TRBD1. The CDR3 runs 15 residues. Germline V gene data show CDR1 as WNHNN and CDR2 as SYGVQD (reference sequence). After removal of 3 bases from V and 2 bases from J, the junction contained 5 bases not matched to a gene. CDR3 protein: CASSDVGTGTYEQYF. CDR3 nucleotide sequence: TGCGCCAGCAGTGATGTAGGGACAGGGACCTACGAGCAGTACTTC.

This clone was detected only a few times. The chain joins TRBV19 to TRBJ2-7; D is undetermined. Germline V gives CDR1 LNHDA, CDR2 SQIVND (reference sequence). The CDR3 sequence is 16 residues long. The V end was cut by 5 bases, the J end by 1 base, with 18 bases between. The CDR3 region is CASSGSLGEKSYEQYF. The CDR3 DNA is TGTGCCAGTAGTGGATCCTTAGGAGAGAAGTCCTACGAGCAGTACTTC.

V usage is TRBV4-2 and J usage is TRBJ1-2; tentatively, D is TRBD1 (5 bases). Germline V CDR1 and CDR2: LGHNA, YNFKEQ. This CDR3 spans 14 amino acids. The V and J ends lost 6 bases and 4 bases respectively, with 15 bases between them. The CDR3 region is CASSQTDWGYGYTF. The CDR3 nucleotides are TGTGCCAGCAGTCAGACAGATTGGGGCTATGGCTACACCTTC.

V usage is TRBV6-5 and J usage is TRBJ2-1; 9 bases map to TRBD1. CDR1 MNHEY and CDR2 SVGAGI come from the germline V gene. This CDR3 has 15 residues. Trimming cost V 4 bases and J 2 bases; bases outside gene matches: 3. The CDR3 is CASSWTGDAYNEQFF. The CDR3, as DNA: TGTGCCAGCAGTTGGACAGGGGATGCCTACAATGAGCAGTTCTTC.

In its sample, this clone was seen a few times. V gene TRBV15 combines with J gene TRBJ2-2; D remains ambiguous. The CDR3 sequence is 15 residues long. The V end was cut by 4 bases, the J end by 4 bases, with 13 bases between. CDR1 LNHNV and CDR2 YYDKDF come from the germline V gene (reference sequence). The DNA of the CDR3 is TGTGCCACCAGCATTAATAGCCTAGGCACCGGGGAGCTGTTTTTT. Protein product: CATSINSLGTGELFF. The whole variable domain, remainder taken from reference TRBV15 and TRBJ2-2, is DAMVIQNPRYQVTQFGKPVTLSCSQTLNHNVMYWYQQKSSQAPKLLFHYYDKDFNNEADTPDNFQSRRPNTSFCFLDIRSPGLGDTAMYLCATSINSLGTGELFFGEGSRLTVL.

The rearrangement uses TRBV5-1 and TRBJ1-2; weak D call: TRBD1 (5 bases). This CDR3 is built from 14 residues. The V end lost 4 bases, the J end lost 7 bases, and 17 bases lay between the germline ends. Germline loops: CDR1 SGHRS, CDR2 YFSETQ. This chain's CDR3 is CASSIEGTAGGYTF. CDR3 DNA: TGCGCCAGCAGCATCGAGGGGACTGCTGGTGGCTACACCTTC.

The V and J genes are TRBV28 and TRBJ1-1; no clear D. CDR3 length: 13 residues. V was shortened by 4 bases and J by 10 bases, with 16 bases between the two germline ends. Germline V CDR1 and CDR2: MDHEN, SYDVKM. This chain's CDR3 is CASSSDMGLVAFF. Here the CDR3 DNA reads TGTGCCAGCAGTTCCGATATGGGCCTGGTAGCTTTCTTT.

The genes are TRBV24-1 and TRBJ2-3, with TRBD1 identical over 7 bases. The V segment lost 0 bases and the J segment 4 bases; nucleotides outside the gene matches: 6. This CDR3 has 16 amino acids. Germline V CDR1 and CDR2: KGHDR, SFDVKD. CDR3 sequence reads: CATSDLGGTEADTQYF. The CDR3 region has the DNA TGTGCCACCAGTGATTTGGGTGGGACAGAGGCAGATACGCAGTATTTT.

This clone was counted between two and nine times. The genes are TRBV12-3 or TRBV12-4 and TRBJ1-5; D is unclear. The germline V and J ends were trimmed by 5 bases and 6 bases, with 11 bases remaining between them. The CDR3 is 13 residues long. The chain's CDR3 is CASSPQRSQPQHF. CDR3 DNA sequence: TGTGCCAGCAGTCCTCAGCGGTCTCAGCCCCAGCATTTT.

CDR3 loop: CASSLSPPSRPGELFF. CDR3 in DNA: TGTGCCAGCAGCCTAAGCCCGCCTAGCCGCCCCGGGGAGCTGTTTTTT. The gene calls are TRBV7-2 and TRBJ2-2, with D possibly being TRBD2 (5 bases). Deletions cut 5 bases from V and 6 bases from J, with 19 bases between. The CDR3 length is 16 residues. CDR1 and CDR2 (germline): SGHTA, FQGNSA.